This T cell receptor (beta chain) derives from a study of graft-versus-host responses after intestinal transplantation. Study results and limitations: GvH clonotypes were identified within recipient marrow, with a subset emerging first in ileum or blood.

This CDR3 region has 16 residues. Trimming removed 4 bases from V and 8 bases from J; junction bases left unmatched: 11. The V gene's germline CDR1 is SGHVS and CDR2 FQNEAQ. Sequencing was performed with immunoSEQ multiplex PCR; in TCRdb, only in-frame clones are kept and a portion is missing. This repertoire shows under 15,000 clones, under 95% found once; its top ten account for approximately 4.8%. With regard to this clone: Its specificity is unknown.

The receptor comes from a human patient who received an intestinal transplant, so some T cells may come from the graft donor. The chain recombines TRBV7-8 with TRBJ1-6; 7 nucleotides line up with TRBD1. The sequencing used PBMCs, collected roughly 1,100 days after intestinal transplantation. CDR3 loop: CASSSQGPRPDSPLHF. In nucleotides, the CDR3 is TGTGCCAGCAGCTCACAGGGGCCCCGTCCCGATTCACCCCTCCACTTT.